This T cell receptor (beta chain) was profiled in a study of response to subunit inactivated influenza vaccine. Study-wide results and caveats: The authors offered the suggestion that each seasonal influenza vaccination recruits few new T cells.

TCRdb independently ran MiXCR on the RT-PCR reads; one entry per CDR3 protein. The table has a few hundred thousand distinct CDR3 sequences, 13% to 15% seen once; the top ten hold over 8.5%. CDR1 MNHEY and CDR2 SVGEGT come from the germline V gene. V was cut by 1 base and J by 0 bases, with 1 base left in between. This CDR3 is built from 12 residues. This clonotype was picked up many times. The antigen is unknown. The receptor was derived from a man aged 50-60 years who received an inactivated influenza vaccine. The sequencing here drew on PBMCs from blood, taken 11 to 12 days after vaccination. V is TRBV6-2 or TRBV6-3 and J is TRBJ2-7; the D is unclear. CDR3 sequence reads: CASSYYSYEQYF. For the CDR3, the DNA is TGTGCCAGCAGTTACTACTCCTACGAGCAGTACTTC.